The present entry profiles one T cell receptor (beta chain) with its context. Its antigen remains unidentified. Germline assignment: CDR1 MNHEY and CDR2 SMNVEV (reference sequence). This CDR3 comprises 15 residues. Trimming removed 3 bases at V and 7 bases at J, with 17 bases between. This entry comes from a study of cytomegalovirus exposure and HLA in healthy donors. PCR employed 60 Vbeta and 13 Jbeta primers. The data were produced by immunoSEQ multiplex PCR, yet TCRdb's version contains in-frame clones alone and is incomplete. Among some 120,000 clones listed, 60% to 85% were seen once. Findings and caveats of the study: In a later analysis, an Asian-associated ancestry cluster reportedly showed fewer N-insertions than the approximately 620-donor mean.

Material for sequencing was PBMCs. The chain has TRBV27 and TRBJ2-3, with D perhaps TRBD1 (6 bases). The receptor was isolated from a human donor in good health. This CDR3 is CASSFRAMGANTQYF. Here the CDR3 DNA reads TGTGCCAGCAGTTTCCGAGCTATGGGGGCGAATACGCAGTATTTT.